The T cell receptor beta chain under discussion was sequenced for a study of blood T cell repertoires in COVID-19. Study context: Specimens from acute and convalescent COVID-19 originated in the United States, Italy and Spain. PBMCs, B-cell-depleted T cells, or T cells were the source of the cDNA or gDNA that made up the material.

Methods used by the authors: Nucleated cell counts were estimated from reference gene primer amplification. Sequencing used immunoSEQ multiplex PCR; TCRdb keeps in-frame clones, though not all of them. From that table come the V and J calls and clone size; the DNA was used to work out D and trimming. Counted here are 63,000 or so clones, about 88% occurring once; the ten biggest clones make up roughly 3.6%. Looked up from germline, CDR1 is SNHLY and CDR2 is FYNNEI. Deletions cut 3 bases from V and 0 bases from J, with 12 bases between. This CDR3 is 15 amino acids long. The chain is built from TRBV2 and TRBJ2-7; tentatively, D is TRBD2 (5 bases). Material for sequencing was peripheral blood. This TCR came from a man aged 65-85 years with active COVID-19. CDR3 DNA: TGTGCCAGCAGTGAGGCCAGCGGCAGCTCCTACGAGCAGTACTTC. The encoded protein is CASSEASGSSYEQYF.